The T cell receptor beta chain under discussion was sequenced for a study of blood T cell repertoires in COVID-19. Background on the study: From the United States, Italy and Spain came samples of acute and convalescent COVID-19. Sample material is recorded as cDNA or gDNA derived from T cells, B-cell-depleted T cells, or PBMCs.

From germline, CDR1 is MGHRA and CDR2 YSYEKL. CDR3 length: 14 residues. The germline V and J ends were trimmed by 4 bases and 0 bases, with 9 bases remaining between them. Generated by immunoSEQ multiplex PCR, the TCRdb table keeps only in-frame clones and is missing some. The sample has 200,000 to 300,000 clones, around 87% seen once. The chain joins TRBV4-1 to TRBJ1-1; no clear D gene. The specimen sequenced was peripheral blood. The receptor was derived from a woman aged 35 to 49 who had recovered from COVID-19. CDR3 amino acids: CASSRAGMNTEAFF. CDR3 DNA: TGCGCCAGCAGCCGGGCCGGTATGAACACTGAAGCTTTCTTT.